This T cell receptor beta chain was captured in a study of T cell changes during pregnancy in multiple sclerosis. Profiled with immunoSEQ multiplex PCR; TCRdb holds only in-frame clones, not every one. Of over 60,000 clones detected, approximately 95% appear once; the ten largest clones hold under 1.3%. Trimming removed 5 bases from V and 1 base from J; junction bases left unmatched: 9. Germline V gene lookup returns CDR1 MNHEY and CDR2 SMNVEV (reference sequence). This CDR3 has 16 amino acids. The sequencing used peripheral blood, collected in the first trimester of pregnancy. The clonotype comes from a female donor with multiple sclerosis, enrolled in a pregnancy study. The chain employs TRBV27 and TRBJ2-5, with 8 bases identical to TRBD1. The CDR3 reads CASSHNRGSFQETQYF. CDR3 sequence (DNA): TGTGCCAGCAGTCACAACAGGGGGAGTTTCCAAGAGACCCAGTACTTC.